Listed below are T cell receptor beta chains from one sample, sequenced in a study of T cell responses to AZD1222 COVID-19 vaccine. Profiling relied on immunoSEQ multiplex PCR, and the TCRdb table lists in-frame clones only, not all of them. The repertoire includes roughly 270,000 clones, around 93% of them detected once, and roughly 0.51% sits in the top ten. This specimen was peripheral blood, taken 28 days after the second AZD1222 dose. The source is an adult who received the AZD1222 COVID-19 vaccine. The CDR3 runs from the conserved cysteine through the conserved F or W. D genes are given only for firm matches. Rows may omit the clone size; those that give it use once, few, many or a size class.

>TRBV5-6|NA|TRBJ1-6|NA
CASSLAGGNSPLHF
TGTGCCAGCAGCTTGGCCGGCGGAAATTCACCCCTCCACTTT
>TRBV5-1|NA|TRBJ1-6|NA
CASSFPGTDSPLHF
TGCGCCAGCAGCTTTCCGGGGACGGACTCACCCCTCCACTTT
>TRBV3-1/TRBV3-2|once|TRBJ1-6|TRBD1
CASSQVWTGSNSPLHF
TGTGCCAGCAGCCAAGTATGGACAGGGTCTAATTCACCCCTCCACTTT
>TRBV27|NA|TRBJ2-6|NA
CASRSLGPGANVLTF
TGTGCCAGCAGATCCCTTGGGCCAGGGGCCAACGTCCTGACTTTC
>TRBV5-6|NA|TRBJ2-7|TRBD1
CASSYWDRGEQYF
TGTGCCAGCAGTTACTGGGACAGAGGAGAGCAGTACTTC
>TRBV10-3|once|TRBJ2-1|NA
CAISESVGTTYNEQFF
TGTGCCATCAGTGAGTCGGTCGGGACCACCTACAATGAGCAGTTCTTC
>TRBV18|NA|TRBJ1-4|NA
CASSPPGLGNEKLFF
TGTGCCAGCTCACCACCGGGCCTTGGTAATGAAAAACTGTTTTTT
>TRBV18|NA|TRBJ1-1|NA
CASSPVAGTEAFF
TGTGCCAGCTCACCAGTGGCAGGCACTGAAGCTTTCTTT
>TRBV6-5|NA|TRBJ2-7|NA
CASSRPGSYEQYF
TGTGCCAGCAGTCGCCCCGGGAGCTACGAGCAGTACTTC
>TRBV2|once|TRBJ2-2|NA
CASSPLHGTGELFF
TGTGCCAGCTCCCCACTGCATGGGACCGGGGAGCTGTTTTTT
>TRBV27|NA|TRBJ2-7|TRBD2
CASSLGGVKGEQYF
TGTGCCAGCAGTTTGGGAGGGGTAAAGGGCGAGCAGTACTTC
>TRBV6-5|NA|TRBJ1-4|NA
CASSYRALPGKLFF
TGTGCCAGCAGTTACAGGGCACTCCCTGGGAAACTGTTTTTT
>TRBV3-1/TRBV3-2|NA|TRBJ2-7|NA
CASSQERAGPSYEQYF
TGTGCCAGCAGCCAAGAGAGGGCAGGGCCTTCCTACGAGCAGTACTTC
>TRBV5-1|NA|TRBJ2-5|NA
CTSSEAGGEETQYF
TGCACCAGCAGTGAGGCAGGGGGGGAAGAGACCCAGTACTTC
>TRBV3-1/TRBV3-2|NA|TRBJ2-2|NA
CASSQGEITGELFF
TGTGCCAGCAGCCAAGGGGAGATCACCGGGGAGCTGTTTTTT
>TRBV28|NA|TRBJ2-2|TRBD2
CASSSSGGATGELFF
TGTGCCAGCAGTTCCAGCGGGGGGGCCACCGGGGAGCTGTTTTTT
>TRBV7-9|NA|TRBJ2-5|TRBD2
CASSLGLAGQETQYF
TGTGCCAGCAGCTTAGGACTAGCGGGGCAAGAGACCCAGTACTTC
>TRBV2|NA|TRBJ2-7|TRBD1
CASNTGDDEQYF
TGTGCCAGCAATACAGGGGACGACGAGCAGTACTTC
>TRBV5-6|once|TRBJ2-3|TRBD2
CASSHRGESTDTQYF
TGTGCCAGCAGCCACCGGGGGGAGTCCACAGATACGCAGTATTTT
>TRBV5-6|NA|TRBJ1-2|NA
CASSLGGAYGYTF
TGTGCCAGCAGCTTGGGGGGTGCCTATGGCTACACCTTC
>TRBV3-1/TRBV3-2|NA|TRBJ1-1|NA
CASSQQGGDTEAFF
TGTGCCAGCAGCCAACAGGGAGGGGACACTGAAGCTTTCTTT
>TRBV28|NA|TRBJ1-2|NA
CASRAAPNYGYTF
TGTGCCAGCAGGGCAGCCCCTAACTATGGCTACACCTTC
>TRBV4-1|NA|TRBJ1-5|NA
CASSPEGPGGNQPQHF
TGCGCCAGCAGCCCGGAGGGACCGGGAGGCAATCAGCCCCAGCATTTT
>TRBV28|NA|TRBJ1-2|NA
CASTPLGYGYTF
TGTGCCAGCACTCCCCTCGGGTATGGCTACACCTTC
>TRBV29-1|NA|TRBJ1-1|NA
CAHGREQGTFF
TGCGCCCACGGGCGGGAGCAGGGGACTTTCTTT
>TRBV6-5|NA|TRBJ2-7|NA
CASIPQTTAYEQYF
TGTGCCAGCATTCCCCAGACTACGGCATACGAGCAGTACTTC
>TRBV7-3|NA|TRBJ2-7|TRBD1
CASSPSTGDEQYF
TGTGCCAGCAGCCCCTCGACAGGGGACGAGCAGTACTTC
>TRBV29-1|NA|TRBJ1-2|TRBD1
CSVDGTGRGYTF
TGCAGCGTCGACGGGACAGGGAGAGGCTACACCTTC
>TRBV5-1|NA|TRBJ1-2|NA
CASSLAVGTNYGYTF
TGCGCCAGCAGCTTGGCCGTCGGGACTAACTATGGCTACACCTTC
>TRBV28|once|TRBJ2-1|NA
CASSSRITNEQFF
TGTGCCAGCAGTTCCCGGATCACTAATGAGCAGTTCTTC
>TRBV19|NA|TRBJ2-1|NA
CASSIAARGVGEQFF
TGTGCCAGTAGTATAGCGGCCAGGGGAGTTGGTGAGCAGTTCTTC
>TRBV9|NA|TRBJ1-3|NA
CASSVAGVSGNTIYF
TGTGCCAGCAGCGTAGCTGGAGTCTCTGGAAACACCATATATTTT
>TRBV28|NA|TRBJ1-2|TRBD1
CASSLGGQGWGYGYTF
TGTGCCAGCAGTTTAGGTGGACAGGGATGGGGCTATGGCTACACCTTC
>TRBV2|NA|TRBJ1-5|TRBD1
CASRAGTGGQGQPQHF
TGTGCCAGCAGGGCCGGGACAGGCGGCCAAGGGCAGCCCCAGCATTTT
>TRBV19|NA|TRBJ1-5|TRBD1
CASSVYRDRGSQPQHF
TGTGCCAGTAGTGTCTACCGGGACAGGGGTTCTCAGCCCCAGCATTTT
>TRBV7-9|NA|TRBJ2-3|NA
CASSIIASTQYF
TGTGCCAGCAGCATAATAGCGTCTACGCAGTATTTT
>TRBV14|NA|TRBJ1-1|NA
CASSLAGANTEAFF
TGTGCCAGCAGCCTAGCAGGGGCGAACACTGAAGCTTTCTTT
>TRBV6-2/TRBV6-3|NA|TRBJ2-7|NA
CASSYLGGSYEQYF
TGTGCCAGCAGTTACCTGGGCGGGTCCTACGAGCAGTACTTC
>TRBV2|NA|TRBJ2-2|TRBD1
CASRAGQANTGELFF
TGTGCCAGCAGGGCGGGACAGGCTAACACCGGGGAGCTGTTTTTT
>TRBV3-1/TRBV3-2|NA|TRBJ1-1|NA
CASSQLGGWPEAFF
TGTGCCAGCAGCCAATTGGGGGGCTGGCCTGAAGCTTTCTTT
>TRBV7-2|NA|TRBJ1-1|NA
CASSLIGFGEAFF
TGTGCCAGCAGCTTAATAGGCTTTGGTGAAGCTTTCTTT
>TRBV7-2|NA|TRBJ2-2|NA
CASSPRAAGELFF
TGTGCCAGCAGCCCTCGGGCAGCCGGGGAGCTGTTTTTT
>TRBV7-2|NA|TRBJ2-7|TRBD2
CASSPGLAVSYEQYF
TGTGCCAGCAGCCCCGGACTAGCGGTCTCCTACGAGCAGTACTTC
>TRBV6-5|NA|TRBJ1-2|NA
CASRDRETTNYGYTF
TGTGCCAGCAGAGACAGAGAAACAACTAACTATGGCTACACCTTC
>TRBV12-5|NA|TRBJ2-7|TRBD1
CASGLVKTGGRYEQYF
TGTGCTAGTGGTTTGGTAAAAACAGGGGGTCGGTACGAGCAGTACTTC
>TRBV5-1|NA|TRBJ1-2|TRBD1
CASSLTGVGYTF
TGCGCCAGCAGCTTGACAGGGGTCGGCTACACCTTC
>TRBV5-5|NA|TRBJ1-1|NA
CASSRGLRGRPTEAFF
TGTGCCAGCAGCCGGGGACTCAGGGGACGCCCCACTGAAGCTTTCTTT
>TRBV6-5|NA|TRBJ2-3|NA
CASSGGFSTDTQYF
TGTGCCAGCAGCGGGGGCTTTAGCACAGATACGCAGTATTTT
>TRBV28|NA|TRBJ2-1|NA
CASSFGRAAGNEQFF
TGTGCCAGCAGTTTTGGGCGGGCGGCGGGGAATGAGCAGTTCTTC
>TRBV30|NA|TRBJ2-7|TRBD2
CAWSVGTSGLGSEQYF
TGTGCCTGGAGTGTTGGGACTAGCGGGCTGGGGAGCGAGCAGTACTTC
>TRBV10-3|NA|TRBJ1-5|NA
CAIAASPGDQPQHF
TGTGCCATCGCGGCGTCCCCGGGAGATCAGCCCCAGCATTTT
>TRBV7-2|NA|TRBJ1-2|NA
CASSSRTGDGYTF
TGTGCCAGCAGCTCCCGAACCGGAGATGGCTACACCTTC
>TRBV29-1|NA|TRBJ2-4|TRBD1
CSVIRQGSWYF
TGCAGCGTTATAAGACAGGGTAGTTGGTACTTC
>TRBV27|NA|TRBJ2-7|NA
CASIHPGGHEQYF
TGTGCCAGCATCCACCCCGGGGGTCACGAGCAGTACTTC
>TRBV6-5|NA|TRBJ1-3|NA
CASSQGNTIYF
TGTGCCAGCAGCCAGGGAAACACCATATATTTT
>TRBV16|NA|TRBJ1-6|NA
CASSPSKNSPLHF
TGTGCCAGCAGCCCGTCGAAAAATTCACCCCTCCACTTT
>TRBV24-1|NA|TRBJ1-3|NA
CATSRQDGDTIYF
TGTGCCACCAGCCGACAGGATGGGGACACCATATATTTT
>TRBV12-3/TRBV12-4|NA|TRBJ1-5|NA
CASSSQKGQPQHF
TGTGCCAGCAGTTCCCAAAAGGGTCAGCCCCAGCATTTT
>TRBV4-1|NA|TRBJ1-4|NA
CASSQLPPGLPNEKLFF
TGCGCCAGCAGCCAACTACCACCGGGACTCCCTAATGAAAAACTGTTTTTT
>TRBV7-2|NA|TRBJ2-7|NA
CASSLARASNEQYF
TGTGCCAGCAGCTTAGCGAGGGCTTCCAACGAGCAGTACTTC